This T cell receptor (beta chain) emerged from a study of blood T cell repertoires in COVID-19. The germline CDR1 and CDR2 sequences are GTSNPN and SVGIG (reference sequence). The CDR3 spans 12 residues. Losses at the gene ends were 2 bases for V and 10 bases for J; bases not matched to a gene: 6. Here immunoSEQ multiplex PCR was the method, and the copy in TCRdb shows in-frame clones only, minus some. The sample contains roughly 290,000 clones, around 89% of which appear only once. Material: PBMCs or T cells enriched from blood (not recorded which). The TCR originated in a woman under 30 with acute COVID-19. The genes are TRBV30 and TRBJ1-1; TRBD1 aligns across 8 bases. CDR3 DNA: TGTGCCTGGAGTTATCTGACAGGGGTAGCTTTCTTT. Protein: CAWSYLTGVAFF.